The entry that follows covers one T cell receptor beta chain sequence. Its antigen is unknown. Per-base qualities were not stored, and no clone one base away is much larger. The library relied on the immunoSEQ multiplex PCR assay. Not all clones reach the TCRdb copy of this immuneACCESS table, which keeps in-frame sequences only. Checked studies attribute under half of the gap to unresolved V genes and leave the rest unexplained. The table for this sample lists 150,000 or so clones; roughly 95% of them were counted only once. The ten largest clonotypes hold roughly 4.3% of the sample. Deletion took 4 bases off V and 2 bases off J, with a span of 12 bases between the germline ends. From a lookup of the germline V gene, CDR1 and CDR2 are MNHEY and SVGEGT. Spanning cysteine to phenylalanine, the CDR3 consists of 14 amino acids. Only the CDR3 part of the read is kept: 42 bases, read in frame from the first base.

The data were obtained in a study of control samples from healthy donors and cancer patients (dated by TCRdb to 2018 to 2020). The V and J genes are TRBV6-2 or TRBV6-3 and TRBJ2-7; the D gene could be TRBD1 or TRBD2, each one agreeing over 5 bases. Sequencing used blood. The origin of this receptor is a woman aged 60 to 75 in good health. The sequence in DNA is TGTGCCAGCAGTTGGAGGCAGGGAGCCTACGAGCAGTACTTC. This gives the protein CASSWRQGAYEQYF.